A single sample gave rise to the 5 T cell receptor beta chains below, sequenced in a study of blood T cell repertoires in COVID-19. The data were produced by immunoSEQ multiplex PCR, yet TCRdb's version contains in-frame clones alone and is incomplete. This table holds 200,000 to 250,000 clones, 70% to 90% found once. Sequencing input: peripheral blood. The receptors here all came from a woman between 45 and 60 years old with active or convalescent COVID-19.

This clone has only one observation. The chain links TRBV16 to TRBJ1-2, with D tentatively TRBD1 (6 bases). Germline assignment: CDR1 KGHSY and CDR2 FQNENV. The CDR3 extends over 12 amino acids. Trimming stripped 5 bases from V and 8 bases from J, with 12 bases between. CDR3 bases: TGTGCCAGCAGCATGCACAGGGCAGGCTACACCTTC. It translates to CASSMHRAGYTF. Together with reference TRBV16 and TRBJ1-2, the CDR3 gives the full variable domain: GEEVAQTPKHLVRGEGQKAKLYCAPIKGHSYVFWYQQVLKNEFKFLISFQNENVFDETGMPKERFSAKCLPNSPCSLEIQATKLEDSAVYFCASSMHRAGYTFGSGTRLTVV.

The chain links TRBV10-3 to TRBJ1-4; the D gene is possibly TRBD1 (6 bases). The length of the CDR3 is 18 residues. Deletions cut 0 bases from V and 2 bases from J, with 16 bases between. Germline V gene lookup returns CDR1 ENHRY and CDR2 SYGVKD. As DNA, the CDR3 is TGTGCCATCAGTGAGTCGGCAGGGGATGGGTGGACTAATGAAAAACTGTTTTTT. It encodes CAISESAGDGWTNEKLFF.

CDR3 nucleotide sequence: TGCAGTGCTAGTCTCCGGGGATACCAAGAGACCCAGTACTTC. It specifies CSASLRGYQETQYF. The chain couples TRBV20-1 to TRBJ2-5, with TRBD2 as a possible D gene (5 bases). This CDR3 has 14 amino acids. Germline V gene lookup returns CDR1 DFQATT and CDR2 SNEGSKA (reference sequence). Trimming shortened V by 3 bases and J by 0 bases, and 11 bases separated the two germline ends.

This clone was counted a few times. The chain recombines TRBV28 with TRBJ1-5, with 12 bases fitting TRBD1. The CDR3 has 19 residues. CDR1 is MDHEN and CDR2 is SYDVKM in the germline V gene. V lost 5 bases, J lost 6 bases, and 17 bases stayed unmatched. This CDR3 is CASSPHPGQGAGEGQPQHF. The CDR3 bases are TGTGCCAGCAGTCCCCACCCGGGACAGGGGGCCGGGGAGGGTCAGCCCCAGCATTTT.

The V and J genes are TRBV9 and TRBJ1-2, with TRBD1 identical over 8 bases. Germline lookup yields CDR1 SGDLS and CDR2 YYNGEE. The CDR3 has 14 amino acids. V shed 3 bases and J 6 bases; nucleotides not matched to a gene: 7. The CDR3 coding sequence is TGTGCCAGCAGCGCCAGGGGGCGCGGGGATGGCTACACCTTC. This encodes CASSARGRGDGYTF.